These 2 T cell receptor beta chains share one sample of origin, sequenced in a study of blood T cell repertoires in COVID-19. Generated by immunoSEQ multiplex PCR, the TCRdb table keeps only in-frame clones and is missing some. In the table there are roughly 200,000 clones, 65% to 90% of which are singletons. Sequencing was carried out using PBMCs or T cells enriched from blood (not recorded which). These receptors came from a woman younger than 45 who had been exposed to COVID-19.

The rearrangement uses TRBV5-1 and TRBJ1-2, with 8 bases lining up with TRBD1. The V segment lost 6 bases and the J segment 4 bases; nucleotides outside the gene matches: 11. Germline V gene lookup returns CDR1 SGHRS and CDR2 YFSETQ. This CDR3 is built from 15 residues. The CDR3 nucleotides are TGCGCCAGCACCCCCGGGACAGGAATCCTCTATGGCTACACCTTC. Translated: CASTPGTGILYGYTF.

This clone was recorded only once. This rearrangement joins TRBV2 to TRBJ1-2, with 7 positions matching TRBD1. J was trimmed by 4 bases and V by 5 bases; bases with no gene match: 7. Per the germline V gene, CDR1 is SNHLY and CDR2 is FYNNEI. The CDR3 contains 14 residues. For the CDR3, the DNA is TGTGCCAGCAGTTCAGGGGGTCTAGGCTATGGCTACACCTTC. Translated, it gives CASSSGGLGYGYTF.